This note documents a single TCR beta chain sequence. Its specific antigen is unknown. Base qualities were left out, and no much larger clone turns up one base away. The data were taken from a study of T cell clones after liver transplantation (dated by TCRdb to between 2017 and 2020). At the level of the whole study: The samples were obtained from ITN030ST, a randomized trial that attempted immunosuppression withdrawal within 2 years after liver transplantation. Donor-reactive T cell clones were identified by TCRbeta sequencing after a pre-transplant mixed lymphocyte reaction and then tracked in post-transplant blood. As an antigen-independent comparator for donor-reactive sequences, third party-reactive TCRbeta sequences were also identified from pre-transplant MLRs. Of the eight recipients, a few were HCV-positive, while the remaining recipients had been transplanted for non-autoimmune, non-viral indications. No induction therapy was given to the subjects, and standard immunosuppression was administered until randomization at 12-24 months post-transplant. Tolerance meant complete immunosuppression withdrawal for at least one year without liver enzymes rising beyond twice the upper limit of normal. Blood samples were collected pre-transplant, pre-randomization before withdrawal, and post-randomization after either full withdrawal or failed withdrawal. A cohort of 8 liver transplant recipients was studied, of whom 3 were classified as tolerant and 5 as non-tolerant. Overall study outcomes, separate from this receptor: A significant post-transplant decrease in circulating donor-reactive CD4 TCRbeta sequences was observed in most of the 8 subjects, irrespective of tolerance or HCV status. When repertoire turnover was taken into account, detection of donor-reactive sequences was significantly reduced in 7 of 8 subjects for CD4 and in 8 of 8 subjects for CD8. A greater decline was seen for donor-reactive sequences than for third party-reactive sequences, suggesting partial antigen-specific deletion unrelated to withdrawal success. Because allograft tissue specimens were not available, migration of donor-reactive T cells into the graft, rather than deletion, may have occurred. In two subjects, low numbers of available donor cells limited the measurable donor-reactive repertoire. The conclusions were considered preliminary, being limited by small, heterogeneous patient numbers and non-standardized post-transplant time points.

High-throughput TCRbeta CDR3 sequencing of frozen genomic DNA was performed by immunoSEQ, including PCR amplification, mapping, bias correction and internal controls. The authors' analysis ran thus. Only productive rearrangements were retained, and each unique TCRbeta sequence was defined by its CDR3 nucleotide sequence together with its V and J gene. Donor-reactive sequences required at least 5-fold expansion in CFSE-low cells versus unstimulated pre-transplant cells and at least 0.01% frequency. Minimum frequency thresholds were set for each subject on the basis of the unstimulated sample with the lowest template count, so that a detection power of at least 90% was ensured. Jensen-Shannon divergence between the top 1000 TCRbeta sequences post- versus pre-transplant served as the measure of repertoire turnover. Two-sided Fisher's exact tests were used to test for changes in how often donor-reactive sequences were detected. TCRdb holds this immuneACCESS table with in-frame rearrangements only. Some clones are missing; in checked studies, unresolved V genes explain under half, and the rest has no known cause. Clone size and V and J calls were adopted from that table, with D and trimming inferred from the DNA. The sample table contains around 20,000 clones; only one count was recorded for approximately 89% of them. 10% to 15% of the sample is in the top ten clones.

The label giving this sample's time point can be read as: pre-transplant. Unstimulated PBMCs, after thawing, were stained for CD3, CD4 and CD8 and then FACS-sorted into CD3+CD4+ and CD3+CD8+ populations. All 8 studied subjects were randomized to withdrawal of immunosuppression. Genomic DNA was isolated with the Qiagen DNeasy Blood and Tissue Kit. There are 14 amino acids in the CDR3, from cysteine to phenylalanine inclusive. Just the 42-base CDR3 DNA is kept, in frame starting at base 1. Trimming removed 5 bases from V and 0 bases from J, leaving 11 bases between the germline ends. The germline V gene supplies CDR1 MDHEN and CDR2 SYDVKM.

Sequences were derived from CD8+ T cells from blood, sampled before liver transplant. The chain is made from TRBV28 and TRBJ2-7, and possibly TRBD1, on 6 matching bases. The source is a human donor who received a liver transplant. The CDR3 loop reads CASSAGQSSYEQYF. The nucleotides are TGTGCCAGCAGTGCAGGACAGTCCTCCTACGAGCAGTACTTC. Reference TRBV28 and TRBJ2-7 proteins supply the regions before and after the CDR3; the full variable domain is: DVKVTQSSRYLVKRTGEKVFLECVQDMDHENMFWYRQDPGLGLRLIYFSYDVKMKEKGDIPEGYSVSREKKERFSLILESASTNQTSMYLCASSAGQSSYEQYFGPGTRLTVT.